Included here is one T cell receptor beta chain sequence, with context. What it binds is unknown. This sample was included in a study of cytomegalovirus exposure and HLA in healthy donors. The wider study: Genotyping showed 70% to 90% of roughly 400 donors falling in the Caucasian-associated ancestry cluster. The study's findings and limits: Later, an analysis found that common viral pathogens appeared to be linked with several of the most significant clusters. A further, later analysis showed that HLA-associated TCR beta chains (compared with equally common others) were more clonally expanded.

The CDR3 extends over 12 amino acids. The V and J ends lost 2 bases and 12 bases respectively, with 12 bases between them. CDR1 and CDR2 (germline): KGHSH, LQKENI. The PCR contained 60 Vbeta and 13 Jbeta primers. Per the authors' pipeline: There were about 80 million unique TCR beta chains by a later count, and some 11 million of them were shared. Profiled with immunoSEQ multiplex PCR; TCRdb holds only in-frame clones, not every one. The V and J calls and clone size were taken over from that table, and D and trimming were inferred from the DNA. The sample consists of about 140,000 clones, around 81% of them appearing once.

Source material: PBMCs. The rearrangement uses TRBV18 and TRBJ2-3; D is perhaps TRBD2 (6 bases). The TCR comes from a man between 40 and 49 years old in good health and CMV-seropositive. The CDR3 region is CASSPRGGSQYF. The CDR3 nucleotides are TGTGCCAGCTCACCAAGGGGAGGATCCCAGTATTTT.